This TCR beta chain was retrieved from a study of blood T cell repertoires in COVID-19. About the study: Both acute and convalescent COVID-19 samples were obtained from the United States, Italy and Spain. T cells, B-cell-depleted T cells, or PBMCs supplied cDNA or gDNA.

The Seattle site enrolled patients during active infection and followed them longitudinally. Germline CDR1 SGHAT, CDR2 FQNNGV. This CDR3 region has 15 residues. V dropped 3 bases and J dropped 2 bases, with 14 bases sitting between them. How the authors handled the data: Counts of nucleated cells, estimated from reference gene primer amplification, were obtained. TCRdb's table, derived via immunoSEQ multiplex PCR, lists solely in-frame clones and lacks some. The D gene and trimming were derived from the DNA, and the V and J assignments and clone size from that table. This sample yields approximately 290,000 clones, of which around 85% are seen a single time; 0.85% to 0.9% belongs to the top ten.

This sequence originates from a human donor with COVID-19, enrolled during active disease. The donor label of this sample is uncertain. The rearrangement joins TRBV11-2 to TRBJ2-7; the D gene is possibly TRBD1 (6 bases). Sequenced sample: peripheral blood. The CDR3 reads CASSFIQGKTYEQYF. CDR3 in DNA: TGTGCCAGCAGCTTTATACAGGGCAAGACCTACGAGCAGTACTTC.